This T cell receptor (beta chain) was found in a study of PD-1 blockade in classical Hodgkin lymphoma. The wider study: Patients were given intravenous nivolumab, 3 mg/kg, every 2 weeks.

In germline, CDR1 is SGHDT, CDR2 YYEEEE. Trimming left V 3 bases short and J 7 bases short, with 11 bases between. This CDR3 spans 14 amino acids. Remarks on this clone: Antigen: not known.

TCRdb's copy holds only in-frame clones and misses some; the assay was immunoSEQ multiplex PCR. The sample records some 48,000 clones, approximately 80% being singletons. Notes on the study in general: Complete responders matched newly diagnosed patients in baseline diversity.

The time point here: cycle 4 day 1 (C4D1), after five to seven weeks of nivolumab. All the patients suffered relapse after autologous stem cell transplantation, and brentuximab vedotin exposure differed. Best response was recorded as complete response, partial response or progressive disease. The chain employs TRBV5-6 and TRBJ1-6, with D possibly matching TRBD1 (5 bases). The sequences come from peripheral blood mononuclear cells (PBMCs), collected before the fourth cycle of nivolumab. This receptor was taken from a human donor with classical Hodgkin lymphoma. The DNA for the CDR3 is TGTGCCAGCAGCTGGGGGACCTCCAATTCACCCCTCCACTTT. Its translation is CASSWGTSNSPLHF.